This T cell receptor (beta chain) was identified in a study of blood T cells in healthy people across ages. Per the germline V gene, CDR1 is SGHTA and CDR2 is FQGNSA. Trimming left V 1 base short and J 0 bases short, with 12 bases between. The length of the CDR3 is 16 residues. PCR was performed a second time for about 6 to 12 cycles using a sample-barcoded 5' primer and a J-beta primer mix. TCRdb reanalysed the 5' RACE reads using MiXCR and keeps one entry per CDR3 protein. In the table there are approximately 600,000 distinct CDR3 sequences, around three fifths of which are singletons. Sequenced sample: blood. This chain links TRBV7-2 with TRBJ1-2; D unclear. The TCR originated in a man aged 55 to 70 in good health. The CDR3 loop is CASSLDAGPTNYGYTF. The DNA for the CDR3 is TGTGCCAGCAGCTTAGACGCGGGCCCTACTAACTATGGCTACACCTTC.